Presented here are 18 T cell receptor beta chains from one specimen sequenced in a study of OX40 agonist ivuxolimab in advanced cancers. Some clones are missing from TCRdb's copy, which holds only in-frame ones; the method was immunoSEQ multiplex PCR. The profile shows about 47,000 clones, around four fifths of them singletons. This sample comprised CD4+ or CD8+ T cells sorted from blood, obtained in a trial of the OX40 agonist ivuxolimab. These receptors all come from an adult with an advanced solid tumor such as melanoma, head and neck, liver or kidney cancer.

The chain is built from TRBV5-8 and TRBJ2-1, with 8 bases fitting TRBD1. The CDR3 totals 15 residues. The V segment lost 5 bases and the J segment 8 bases; nucleotides outside the gene matches: 12. The germline CDR1 and CDR2 sequences are SGHTS and YDEGEE. The CDR3 DNA is TGTGCCAGCAGTCCGGACAGGGTGAGGTGGGATGAGCAGTTCTTC. This codes for CASSPDRVRWDEQFF. The variable domain in full, completed from reference TRBV5-8 and TRBJ2-1, reads EAGVTQSPTHLIKTRGQQATLRCSPISGHTSVYWYQQALGLGLQFLLWYDEGEERNRGNFPPRFSGRQFPNYSSELNVNALELEDSALYLCASSPDRVRWDEQFFGPGTRLTVL.

This clone was observed a single time. The V gene is TRBV5-4, the J gene TRBJ2-5, with D hard to call. This CDR3 region has 13 residues. The V end was cut by 3 bases, the J end by 4 bases, with 10 bases between. From germline, CDR1 is SGHNT and CDR2 YYREEE (reference sequence). The CDR3 nucleotides read TGTGCCAGCAGCTATCAGGACGGAGAGACCCAGTACTTC. It is translated as CASSYQDGETQYF. Supplemented by reference TRBV5-4 and TRBJ2-5, the full variable domain reads ETGVTQSPTHLIKTRGQQVTLRCSSQSGHNTVSWYQQALGQGPQFIFQYYREEENGRGNFPPRFSGLQFPNYSSELNVNALELDDSALYLCASSYQDGETQYFGPGTRLLVL.

The V gene is TRBV7-2, the J gene TRBJ1-1; unclear D gene. This CDR3 spans 14 amino acids. CDR1 and CDR2 from the germline V gene are SGHTA and FQGNSA. V dropped 3 bases and J dropped 0 bases, with 8 bases sitting between them. The DNA of the CDR3 is TGTGCCAGCAGCTTCCACTTTTTGAACACTGAAGCTTTCTTT. Translated, it gives CASSFHFLNTEAFF. The variable domain in full, with the rest retrieved from reference TRBV7-2 and TRBJ1-1, is GAGVSQSPSNKVTEKGKDVELRCDPISGHTALYWYRQSLGQGLEFLIYFQGNSAPDKSGLPSDRFSAERTGGSVSTLTIQRTQQEDSAVYLCASSFHFLNTEAFFGQGTRLTVV.

This clone has just a few counts. The chain employs TRBV7-2 and TRBJ2-4; possibly TRBD2 for D (5 bases). This CDR3 comprises 15 residues. Trimming stripped 8 bases from V and 0 bases from J, with 14 bases between. From germline, CDR1 is SGHTA and CDR2 FQGNSA. The CDR3 spells CASRPERLAKNIQYF. The CDR3 DNA reads TGTGCCAGCCGACCGGAGCGGTTAGCCAAAAACATTCAGTACTTC.

This clone has only a few counts. J is TRBJ2-2 and V is TRBV11-3, with 9 positions matching TRBD2. The CDR3 runs to 16 residues. Unmatched junction bases numbered 8, after V lost 4 bases and J lost 5 bases. Germline lookup yields CDR1 SGHNT and CDR2 YENEEA. As DNA, the CDR3 is TGTGCCAGCAGCTCCCAGGCGGGAGGGGGAACCGGGGAGCTGTTTTTT. Translation gives CASSSQAGGGTGELFF.

This clone appeared once. This rearrangement joins TRBV7-8 to TRBJ2-2, with TRBD2 matching 14 bases. The CDR3 length is 17 residues. Germline V gene data show CDR1 as SGHVS and CDR2 as FQNEAQ. The J segment lost 4 bases and the V segment lost 5 bases, leaving 6 bases of the junction unmatched. CDR3: CASSRGTSGRITGELFF. The CDR3, as DNA: TGTGCCAGCAGCCGCGGGACTAGCGGGAGAATCACCGGGGAGCTGTTTTTT. The full variable domain, completed using reference TRBV7-8 and TRBJ2-2, is GAGVSQSPRYKVAKRGQDVALRCDPISGHVSLFWYQQALGQGPEFLTYFQNEAQLDKSGLPSDRFFAERPEGSVSTLKIQRTQQEDSAVYLCASSRGTSGRITGELFFGEGSRLTVL.

The chain employs TRBV7-2 and TRBJ1-1; 8 nucleotides agree with TRBD1. There are 14 residues in the CDR3. Germline V CDR1 and CDR2: SGHTA, FQGNSA. The J segment lost 7 bases and the V segment lost 3 bases, leaving 7 bases of the junction unmatched. The CDR3 sequence: CASSFAGGRGEAFF. CDR3 bases: TGTGCCAGCAGCTTTGCAGGGGGCCGGGGTGAAGCTTTCTTT. Complete variable domain (other parts from reference TRBV7-2 and TRBJ1-1): GAGVSQSPSNKVTEKGKDVELRCDPISGHTALYWYRQSLGQGLEFLIYFQGNSAPDKSGLPSDRFSAERTGGSVSTLTIQRTQQEDSAVYLCASSFAGGRGEAFFGQGTRLTVV.

About this clone: Other DNA sequences in the sample encode the same CDR3. The rearrangement links TRBV7-6 to TRBJ2-7, with D possibly TRBD1 on 6 matching bases. Germline CDR1 SGHVS, CDR2 FNYEAQ. V was shortened by 5 bases and J by 5 bases, with 16 bases between the two germline ends. This CDR3 has 14 amino acids. CDR3 DNA sequence: TGTGCCAGCAGCCTGGGTACAGGGAGTGACGAGCAGTACTTC. This codes for CASSLGTGSDEQYF.

In nucleotides, the CDR3 is TGCGCCAGCAGCTCAGGACTGTTGAACACTGAAGCTTTCTTT. Residues: CASSSGLLNTEAFF. This chain connects TRBV4-1 to TRBJ1-1; no firm D call. The CDR3 spans 14 residues. V was clipped by 5 bases and J by 0 bases, with 10 bases between them. From germline, CDR1 is MGHRA and CDR2 YSYEKL.

The chain is built from TRBV11-2 and TRBJ2-7; TRBD2 is a possible D gene (6 bases). This CDR3 comprises 15 residues. V lost 5 bases and J 2 bases, leaving 16 bases between the germline ends. CDR1 and CDR2 from the germline V gene are SGHAT and FQNNGV. CDR3 coding DNA: TGTGCCAGCAGCCCATCAGGAGCGGGTCCCTACGAGCAGTACTTC. This codes for CASSPSGAGPYEQYF.

The rearrangement joins TRBV4-3 to TRBJ1-4; maybe TRBD1 (6 bases). Trimming stripped 2 bases from V and 8 bases from J, with 18 bases between. The CDR3 is 16 amino acids. The germline V gene encodes CDR1 LGHNA and CDR2 YSLEER. CDR3 DNA sequence: TGCGCCAGCAGCCAATTCCCCAGGGGCGTTGGGGAAAAACTGTTTTTT. Its translation is CASSQFPRGVGEKLFF.

The gene calls are TRBV29-1 and TRBJ2-7; D possibly corresponds to TRBD1 (6 bases). Trimming took off 6 bases at V and 2 bases at J, with 17 bases between the two ends. Looked up from germline, CDR1 is SQVTM and CDR2 is ANQGSEA. This CDR3 has 14 residues. Here the CDR3 reads CSVAQGPPTYEQYF. The CDR3 DNA reads TGCAGCGTGGCACAGGGTCCCCCGACCTACGAGCAGTACTTC.

This clone appeared a single time. This sequence joins TRBV19 and TRBJ2-7; 9 bases fit TRBD1. Germline trimming cut 6 bases from V and 2 bases from J; bases unmatched to any gene: 14. This CDR3 region has 17 residues. Germline lookup yields CDR1 LNHDA and CDR2 SQIVND (reference sequence). This CDR3 reads CASSSKEGTGPTYEQYF. CDR3 bases: TGTGCCAGTAGCTCCAAAGAAGGGACAGGGCCGACCTACGAGCAGTACTTC.

This clone was observed a single time. This chain uses TRBV10-2 with TRBJ1-4; tentatively, D is TRBD1 (6 bases). V was cut by 4 bases and J by 8 bases, with 11 bases left in between. CDR3 length: 13 residues. Germline loops: CDR1 WSHSY, CDR2 SAAADI. In nucleotides, the CDR3 is TGCGCCAGCAGTGTACCAGGGGCCGAAAAACTGTTTTTT. Its translation is CASSVPGAEKLFF.

The CDR3 here is CASSKYRMTSGRAFYNEQFF. The CDR3 nucleotides are TGTGCCAGCAGCAAATACCGAATGACTAGCGGGAGGGCGTTTTACAATGAGCAGTTCTTC. V gene TRBV28 combines with J gene TRBJ2-1, with 14 bases aligning to TRBD2. The CDR3 extends over 20 amino acids. J lost 4 bases, V lost 6 bases, and 17 bases had no gene match. The germline CDR1 and CDR2 sequences are MDHEN and SYDVKM.

The genes are TRBV15 and TRBJ2-4, with 7 positions matching TRBD1. The germline CDR1 and CDR2 sequences are LNHNV and YYDKDF (reference sequence). The CDR3 is 16 residues long. Losses at the gene ends were 0 bases for V and 3 bases for J; bases not matched to a gene: 5. This chain's CDR3 is CATSRDPGTVKNIQYF. CDR3 DNA: TGTGCCACCAGCAGAGATCCCGGGACAGTCAAAAACATTCAGTACTTC.

V usage is TRBV28 and J usage is TRBJ2-4; unclear D gene. Deletions cut 4 bases from V and 0 bases from J, with 16 bases between. This CDR3 is 17 amino acids long. Per the germline V gene, CDR1 is MDHEN and CDR2 is SYDVKM. CDR3 residues: CASSSPGLSVAKNIQYF. The CDR3 coding sequence is TGTGCCAGCAGTTCCCCTGGTTTGAGTGTAGCCAAAAACATTCAGTACTTC.

The genes are TRBV6-1 and TRBJ2-2; 7 bases map to TRBD1. Germline values: CDR1 MNHNS, CDR2 SASEGT. The CDR3 consists of 15 residues. V lost 6 bases to trimming and J lost 6 bases; unmatched junction nucleotides: 10. The CDR3 bases are TGTGCCAGCAGCCCGATCCTTGGACAGGCCGGGGAGCTGTTTTTT. Amino acid sequence: CASSPILGQAGELFF.